The clone carrying this TCR beta chain was counted a few times. Its antigen is as yet unknown. The sample originates from a study of CD8+ T cells in alopecia areata. Peripheral blood, together with lesional scalp punch biopsies, was collected from alopecia areata patients. RNA extraction and reverse transcription yielded cDNA as sequencing template. Some clones are missing from TCRdb's copy, which holds only in-frame ones; the method was immunoSEQ multiplex PCR. The sample consists of about 150,000 clones, around 50% of them appearing once. The CDR3 contains 20 residues. Per the germline V gene, CDR1 is SQVTM and CDR2 is ANQGSEA. V lost 0 bases and J lost 0, with 21 bases in between. Study results and limitations: Scalp data also include sequences from resident alphabeta T cells of normal skin. Among patients, TCR sharing was less clear than in mice, a difference possibly due in part to HLA diversity in the patient population. Normal scalp showed lower clonality than lesional scalp, especially alopecia totalis/universalis.

The genes are TRBV29-1 and TRBJ2-6; D tentatively reads TRBD1 or TRBD2 (5 bases each). The input for sequencing was CD4+ T cells sorted from blood, taken at week 0. The clonotype originates from a human donor with alopecia areata. CDR3 coding DNA: TGCAGCGTTGAAGATCTTTTTTTTGAGGGGCATACCTCTGGGGCCAACGTCCTGACTTTC. It specifies CSVEDLFFEGHTSGANVLTF. Using reference TRBV29-1 and TRBJ2-6 for the parts outside the CDR3, the full variable domain is SAVISQKPSRDICQRGTSLTIQCQVDSQVTMMFWYRQQPGQSLTLIATANQGSEATYESGFVIDKFPISRPNLTFSTLTVSNMSPEDSSIYLCSVEDLFFEGHTSGANVLTFGAGSRLTVL.